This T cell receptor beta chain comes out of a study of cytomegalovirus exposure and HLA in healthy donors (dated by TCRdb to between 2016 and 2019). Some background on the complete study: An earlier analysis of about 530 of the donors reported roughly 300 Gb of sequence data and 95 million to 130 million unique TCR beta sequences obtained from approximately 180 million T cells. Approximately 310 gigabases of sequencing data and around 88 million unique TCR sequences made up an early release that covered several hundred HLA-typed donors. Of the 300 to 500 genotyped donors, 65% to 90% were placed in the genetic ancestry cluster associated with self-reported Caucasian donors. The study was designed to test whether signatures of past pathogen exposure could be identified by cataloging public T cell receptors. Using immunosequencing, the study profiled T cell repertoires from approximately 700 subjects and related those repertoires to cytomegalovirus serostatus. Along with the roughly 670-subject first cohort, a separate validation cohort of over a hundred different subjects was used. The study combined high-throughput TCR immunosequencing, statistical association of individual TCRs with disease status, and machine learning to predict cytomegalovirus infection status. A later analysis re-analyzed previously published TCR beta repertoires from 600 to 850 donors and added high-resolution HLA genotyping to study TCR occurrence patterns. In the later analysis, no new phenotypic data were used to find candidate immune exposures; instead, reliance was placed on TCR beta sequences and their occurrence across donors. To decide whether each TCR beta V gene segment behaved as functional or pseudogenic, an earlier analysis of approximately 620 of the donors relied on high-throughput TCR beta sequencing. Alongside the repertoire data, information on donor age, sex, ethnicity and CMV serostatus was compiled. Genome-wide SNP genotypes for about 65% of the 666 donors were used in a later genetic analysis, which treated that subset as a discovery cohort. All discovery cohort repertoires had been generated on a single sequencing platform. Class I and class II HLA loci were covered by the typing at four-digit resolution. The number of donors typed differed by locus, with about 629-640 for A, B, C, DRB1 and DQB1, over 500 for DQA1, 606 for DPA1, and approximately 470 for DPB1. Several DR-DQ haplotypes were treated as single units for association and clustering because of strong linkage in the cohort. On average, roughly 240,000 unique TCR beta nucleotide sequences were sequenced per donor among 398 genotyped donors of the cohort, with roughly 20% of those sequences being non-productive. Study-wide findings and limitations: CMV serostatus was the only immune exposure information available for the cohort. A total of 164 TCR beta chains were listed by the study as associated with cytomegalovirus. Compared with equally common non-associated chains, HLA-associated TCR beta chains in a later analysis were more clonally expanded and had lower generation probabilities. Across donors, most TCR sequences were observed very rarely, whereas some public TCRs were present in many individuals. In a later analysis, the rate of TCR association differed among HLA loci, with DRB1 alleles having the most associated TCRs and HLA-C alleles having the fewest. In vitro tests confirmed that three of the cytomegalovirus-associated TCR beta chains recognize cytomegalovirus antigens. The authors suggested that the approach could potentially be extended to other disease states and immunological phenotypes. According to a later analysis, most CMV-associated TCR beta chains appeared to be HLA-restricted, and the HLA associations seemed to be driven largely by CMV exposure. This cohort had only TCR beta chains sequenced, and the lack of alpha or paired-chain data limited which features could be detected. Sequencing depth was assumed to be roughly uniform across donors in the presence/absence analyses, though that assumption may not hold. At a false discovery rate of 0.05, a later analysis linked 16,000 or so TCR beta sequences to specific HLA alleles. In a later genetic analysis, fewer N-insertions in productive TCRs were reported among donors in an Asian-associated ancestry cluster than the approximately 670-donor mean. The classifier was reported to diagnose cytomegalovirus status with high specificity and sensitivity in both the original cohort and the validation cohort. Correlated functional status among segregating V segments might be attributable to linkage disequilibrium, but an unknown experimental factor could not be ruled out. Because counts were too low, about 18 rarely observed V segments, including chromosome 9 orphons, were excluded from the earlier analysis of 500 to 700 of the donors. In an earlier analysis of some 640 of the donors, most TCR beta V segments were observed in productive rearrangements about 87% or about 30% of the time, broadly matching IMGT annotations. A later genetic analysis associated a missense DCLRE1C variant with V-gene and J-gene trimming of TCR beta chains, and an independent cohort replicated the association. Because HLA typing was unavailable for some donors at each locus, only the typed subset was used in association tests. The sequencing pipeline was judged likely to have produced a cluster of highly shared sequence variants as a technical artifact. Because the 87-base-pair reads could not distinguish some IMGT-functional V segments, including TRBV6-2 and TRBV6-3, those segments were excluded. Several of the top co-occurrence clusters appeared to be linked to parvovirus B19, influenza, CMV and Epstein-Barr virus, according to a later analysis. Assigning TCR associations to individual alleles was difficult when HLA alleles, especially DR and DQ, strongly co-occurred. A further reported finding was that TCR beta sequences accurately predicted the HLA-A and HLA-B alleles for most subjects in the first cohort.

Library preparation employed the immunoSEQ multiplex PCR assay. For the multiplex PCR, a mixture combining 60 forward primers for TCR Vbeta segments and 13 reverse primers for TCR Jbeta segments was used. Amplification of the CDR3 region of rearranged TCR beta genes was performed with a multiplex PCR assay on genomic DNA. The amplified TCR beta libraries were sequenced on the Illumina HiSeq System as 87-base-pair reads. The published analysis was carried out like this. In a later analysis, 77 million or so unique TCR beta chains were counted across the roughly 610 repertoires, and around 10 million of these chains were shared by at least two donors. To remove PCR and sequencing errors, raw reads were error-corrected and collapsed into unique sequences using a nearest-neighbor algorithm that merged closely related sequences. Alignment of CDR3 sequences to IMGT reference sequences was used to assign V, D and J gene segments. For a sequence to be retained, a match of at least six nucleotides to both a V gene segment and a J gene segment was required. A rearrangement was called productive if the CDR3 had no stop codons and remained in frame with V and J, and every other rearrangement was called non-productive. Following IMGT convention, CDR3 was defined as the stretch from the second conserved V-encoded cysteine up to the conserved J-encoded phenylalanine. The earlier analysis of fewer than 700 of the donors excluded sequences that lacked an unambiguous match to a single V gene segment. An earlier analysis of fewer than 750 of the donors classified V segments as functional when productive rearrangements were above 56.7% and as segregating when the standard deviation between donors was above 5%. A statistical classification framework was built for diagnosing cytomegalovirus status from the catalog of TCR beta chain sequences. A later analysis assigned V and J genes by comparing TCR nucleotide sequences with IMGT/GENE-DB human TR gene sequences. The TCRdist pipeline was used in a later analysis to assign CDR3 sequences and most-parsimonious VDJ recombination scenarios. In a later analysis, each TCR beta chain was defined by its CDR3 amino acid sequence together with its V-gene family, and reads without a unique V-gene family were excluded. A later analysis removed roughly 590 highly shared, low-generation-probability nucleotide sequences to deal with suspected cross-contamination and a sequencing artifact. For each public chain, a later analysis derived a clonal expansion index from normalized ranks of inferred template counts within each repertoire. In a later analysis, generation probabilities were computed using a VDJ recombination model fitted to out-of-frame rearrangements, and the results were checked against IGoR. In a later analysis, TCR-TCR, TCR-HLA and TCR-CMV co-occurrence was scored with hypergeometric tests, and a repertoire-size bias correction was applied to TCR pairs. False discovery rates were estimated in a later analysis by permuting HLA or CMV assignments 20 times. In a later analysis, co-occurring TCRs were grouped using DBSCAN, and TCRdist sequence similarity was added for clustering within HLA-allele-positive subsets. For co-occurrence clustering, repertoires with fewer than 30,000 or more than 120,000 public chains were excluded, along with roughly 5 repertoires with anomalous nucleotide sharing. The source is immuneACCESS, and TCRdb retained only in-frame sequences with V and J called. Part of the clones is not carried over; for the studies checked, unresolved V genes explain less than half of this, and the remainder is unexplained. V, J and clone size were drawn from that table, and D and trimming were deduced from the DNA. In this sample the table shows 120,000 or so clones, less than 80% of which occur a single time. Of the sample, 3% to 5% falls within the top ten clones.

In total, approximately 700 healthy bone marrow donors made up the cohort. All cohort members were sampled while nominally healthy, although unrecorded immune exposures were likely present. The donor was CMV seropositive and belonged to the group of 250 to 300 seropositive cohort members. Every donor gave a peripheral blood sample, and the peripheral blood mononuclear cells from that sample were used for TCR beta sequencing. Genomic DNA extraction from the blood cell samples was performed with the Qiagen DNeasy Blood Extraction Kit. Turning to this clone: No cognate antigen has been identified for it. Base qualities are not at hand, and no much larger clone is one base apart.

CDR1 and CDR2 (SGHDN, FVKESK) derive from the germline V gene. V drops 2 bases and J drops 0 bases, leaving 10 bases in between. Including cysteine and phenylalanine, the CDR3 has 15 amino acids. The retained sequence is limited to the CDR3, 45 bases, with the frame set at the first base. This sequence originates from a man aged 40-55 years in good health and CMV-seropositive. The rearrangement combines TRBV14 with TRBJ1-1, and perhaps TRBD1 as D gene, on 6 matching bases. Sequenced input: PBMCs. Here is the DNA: TGTGCCAGCAGCCAATTGGGGGCACTGAACACTGAAGCTTTCTTT. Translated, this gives CASSQLGALNTEAFF. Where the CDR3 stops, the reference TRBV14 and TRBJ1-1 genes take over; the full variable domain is EAGVTQFPSHSVIEKGQTVTLRCDPISGHDNLYWYRRVMGKEIKFLLHFVKESKQDESGMPNNRFLAERTGGTYSTLKVQPAELEDSGVYFCASSQLGALNTEAFFGQGTRLTVV.